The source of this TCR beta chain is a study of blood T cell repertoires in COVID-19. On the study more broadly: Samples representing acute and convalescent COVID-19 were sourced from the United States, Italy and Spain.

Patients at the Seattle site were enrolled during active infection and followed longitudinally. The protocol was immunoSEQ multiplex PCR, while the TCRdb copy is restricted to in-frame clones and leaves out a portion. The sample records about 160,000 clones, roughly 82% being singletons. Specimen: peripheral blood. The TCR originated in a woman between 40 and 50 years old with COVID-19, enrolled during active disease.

CDR3 in amino acids: CASSSPQGNQYF. The CDR3 coding sequence is TGTGCCAGCAGTTCCCCACAGGGAAATCAGTACTTC. The chain joins TRBV28 to TRBJ2-4; a possible D gene is TRBD1 (6 bases). The length of the CDR3 is 12 residues. Between the trimmed V and J ends, which lost 4 bases and 12 bases, there was a span of 13 bases. CDR1 is MDHEN, CDR2 SYDVKM, per germline.